Shown below are 15 T cell receptor beta chains from a single sample sequenced in a study of T cells after posttransplantation cyclophosphamide. Clones were read by immunoSEQ multiplex PCR, and TCRdb kept only the in-frame ones, dropping some. The table lists several thousand clones, around three quarters of them singletons. Cyclophosphamide on days +3 and +4 followed busulfan-fludarabine conditioning and a marrow graft. Sequenced here: PBMCs, sampled 362 days after allogeneic stem cell transplant with posttransplant cyclophosphamide. The receptor source for this set is a male patient aged 55-69 years who received an allogeneic stem cell transplant from an unrelated donor, was CMV-positive, and had acute GVHD only. Some of the T cells may derive from the graft donor.

CDR3 region: CASSSRDRVGYEQYF. The CDR3 DNA sequence: TGTGCCAGCAGCTCCCGAGACAGGGTCGGCTACGAGCAGTACTTC. The rearrangement uses TRBV11-3 and TRBJ2-7; 7 nucleotides align to TRBD1. This CDR3 has 15 residues. Germline CDR1 SGHNT, CDR2 YENEEA. Trimming took 4 bases from V and 3 from J; bases not matched to a gene: 9. The complete variable domain, with remaining parts taken from reference TRBV11-3 and TRBJ2-7, reads EAGVVQSPRYKIIEKKQPVAFWCNPISGHNTLYWYLQNLGQGPELLIRYENEEAVDDSQLPKDRFSAERLKGVDSTLKIQPAELGDSAVYLCASSSRDRVGYEQYFGPGTRLTVT.

About this clone: The junction differs from germline at one of its ends, possibly a read error. The rearrangement joins TRBV6-1 to TRBJ2-7; 9 bases line up with TRBD1. CDR1 and CDR2 from the germline V gene are MNHNS and SASEGT. The CDR3 has 16 amino acids. CDR3 in amino acids: CAISEPGQGSYYEQYF. The CDR3 DNA reads TGTGCCATCAGTGAGCCTGGACAGGGGTCTTACTACGAGCAGTACTTC.

The rearrangement links TRBV28 to TRBJ1-2; 9 positions match TRBD1. Germline V gene sequence: CDR1 MDHEN, CDR2 SYDVKM. Trimming at V came to 6 bases and at J to 8 bases, leaving 13 bases not matched to a gene. The CDR3 extends over 15 amino acids. The DNA of the CDR3 is TGTGCCAGCAGGGAACATACACCGACAGGGGGAGGCTACACCTTC. It specifies CASREHTPTGGGYTF.

This clone has only one observation. This chain connects TRBV7-9 to TRBJ1-1; tentative D call: TRBD1 (6 bases). The CDR3 is 13 amino acids. CDR1 and CDR2 from the germline V gene are SEHNR and FQNEAQ (reference sequence). V was pared by 1 base and J by 5 bases, with 8 bases between. CDR3 amino acids: CASSLEGGTEAFF. The CDR3 nucleotides read TGTGCCAGCAGCTTAGAGGGGGGGACTGAAGCTTTCTTT.

The table lists this clone with a few counts. The chain joins TRBV20-1 to TRBJ2-7, with 7 positions matching TRBD1. V shed 6 bases, J shed 7 bases, and the junction held 6 bases outside the gene matches. Germline V lookup: CDR1 DFQATT, CDR2 SNEGSKA (reference sequence). The CDR3 is 11 amino acids. CDR3 in amino acids: CSADRVGEQYF. Written as DNA, the CDR3 is TGCAGTGCCGACAGGGTAGGGGAGCAGTACTTC.

This clone appeared a few times. The junction differs from germline at one of its ends, possibly a read error. The chain combines TRBV6-6 with TRBJ1-1; 8 nucleotides align to TRBD1. Germline V gene data show CDR1 as MNHNY and CDR2 as SVGAGI (reference sequence). CDR3 length equals 15 residues. The CDR3 loop is CASSTSNRGNSEAFF. The CDR3 DNA follows: TGTGCCAGCAGTACCTCGAACAGGGGGAACTCTGAAGCTTTCTTT.

The gene calls are TRBV12-5 and TRBJ1-5; the D gene is possibly TRBD1 (5 bases). This CDR3 region has 14 residues. Per germline, CDR1 LGHNT and CDR2 FRNRAP. V was trimmed by 5 bases and J by 3 bases, leaving 11 bases between them. The DNA for the CDR3 is TGTGCTAGTGGTGGTGACAGCCCCAATCAGCCCCAGCATTTT. Its translation is CASGGDSPNQPQHF. The variable domain in full, with the rest retrieved from reference TRBV12-5 and TRBJ1-5, is DARVTQTPRHKVTEMGQEVTMRCQPILGHNTVFWYRQTMMQGLELLAYFRNRAPLDDSGMPKDRFSAEMPDATLATLKIQPSEPRDSAVYFCASGGDSPNQPQHFGDGTRLSIL.

The chain employs TRBV28 and TRBJ1-5; D perhaps matches TRBD1 (6 bases). CDR1 and CDR2 (germline): MDHEN, SYDVKM. The CDR3 consists of 14 residues. V was cut by 7 bases and J by 3 bases, with 13 bases left in between. The CDR3 loop reads CASIVGDNNQPQHF. CDR3 nucleotide sequence: TGTGCCAGCATCGTGGGGGACAACAATCAGCCCCAGCATTTT.

The chain recombines TRBV6-5 with TRBJ1-1; 7 bases map to TRBD1. Germline loops: CDR1 MNHEY, CDR2 SVGAGI. The J segment lost 4 bases and the V segment lost 10 bases, leaving 9 bases of the junction unmatched. CDR3 length: 13 residues. CDR3 in amino acids: CATRRGPGTEAFF. The CDR3 DNA is TGTGCCACCAGAAGGGGGCCGGGCACTGAAGCTTTCTTT.

The chain combines TRBV15 with TRBJ1-5; D ambiguous. From germline, CDR1 is LNHNV and CDR2 YYDKDF (reference sequence). This CDR3 comprises 17 residues. Deletions cut 4 bases from V and 2 bases from J, with 18 bases between. This CDR3 is CATSTQLVLYGNQPQHF. In DNA, the CDR3 is TGTGCCACCAGCACCCAATTGGTCCTCTACGGCAATCAGCCCCAGCATTTT.

The V call is TRBV7-9, the J call TRBJ2-1, with TRBD2 matching 15 bases. V lost 8 bases and J lost 2; bases outside the gene matches: 4. Germline V lookup: CDR1 SEHNR, CDR2 FQNEAQ (reference sequence). The CDR3 is made up of 16 amino acids. The DNA for the CDR3 is TGTGCCAGCGGGACTAGCGGGGGGTCAACCTACAATGAGCAGTTCTTC. It specifies CASGTSGGSTYNEQFF.

The chain carries TRBV29-1 and TRBJ2-3; 12 positions match TRBD2. The length of the CDR3 is 17 residues. The junction had 7 bases not matched to a gene; V was cut back by 1 base and J by 2 bases. Germline V CDR1 and CDR2: SQVTM, ANQGSEA. CDR3 sequence reads: CSVEGGTSGGFTDTQYF. CDR3 bases: TGCAGCGTTGAAGGGGGAACTAGCGGGGGGTTCACAGATACGCAGTATTTT.

The chain has TRBV7-2 and TRBJ1-2, with D perhaps matching TRBD1 (6 bases). This CDR3 has 14 amino acids. Germline V lookup: CDR1 SGHTA, CDR2 FQGNSA. V was pared by 4 bases and J by 8 bases, with 17 bases between. CDR3 sequence (DNA): TGTGCCAGCAGCTCACATGGGGGCTCTGGCGGCTACACCTTC. It encodes CASSSHGGSGGYTF.

This clone was found a few times. The chain links TRBV9 to TRBJ2-1, with TRBD2 identical over 8 bases. CDR1 is SGDLS and CDR2 is YYNGEE in the germline V gene. The CDR3 covers 15 residues. With 1 base clipped from V and 8 bases from J, the junction kept 8 bases outside the gene matches. CDR3 amino acids: CASSVSAGGNHEQFF. The CDR3 bases are TGTGCCAGCAGCGTATCGGCGGGAGGTAACCATGAGCAGTTCTTC.

J is TRBJ2-2 and V is TRBV19; TRBD2 might be the D (6 bases). The CDR3 contains 12 residues. V dropped 3 bases and J dropped 12 bases, with 11 bases sitting between them. CDR1 and CDR2 from the germline V gene are LNHDA and SQIVND (reference sequence). Here the CDR3 DNA reads TGTGCCAGTAGTATCGGCGGGAAGAAGCTGTTTTTT. It specifies CASSIGGKKLFF.